Each of the 22 T cell receptor beta chains below was sequenced from the same sample in a study of long-term antiretroviral therapy in people with HIV. The assay used was immunoSEQ (version v3.0), run at survey level. The data were produced by immunoSEQ multiplex PCR, yet TCRdb's version contains in-frame clones alone and is incomplete. The table lists about 33,000 clones, around 80% of them singletons. The sample in question was unsorted PBMCs, obtained 2 years after starting antiretroviral therapy. The receptors stem from a woman between 50 and 59 years old with HIV.

The chain is built from TRBV10-1 and TRBJ1-1; D is ambiguous. This CDR3 has 13 amino acids. Trimming removed 0 bases from V and 5 bases from J, with 7 bases in between. Germline CDR1 reads WNHNN; CDR2 reads SYGVQD (reference sequence). The CDR3 spells CASSESAVTEAFF. The DNA of the CDR3 is TGCGCCAGCAGTGAGTCGGCGGTAACTGAAGCTTTCTTT.

The chain couples TRBV4-1 to TRBJ2-2; 11 positions match TRBD1. Germline lookup yields CDR1 MGHRA and CDR2 YSYEKL. This CDR3 spans 16 amino acids. V lost 4 bases, J lost 3 bases, and 4 bases stayed unmatched. CDR3 loop: CASSPGQGAYTGELFF. DNA for the CDR3: TGCGCCAGCAGCCCCGGACAGGGGGCTTACACCGGGGAGCTGTTTTTT.

The genes are TRBV19 and TRBJ1-1, with D possibly TRBD1 on 5 matching bases. The CDR3 has 14 residues. Trimming removed 5 bases from V and 1 base from J, with 11 bases in between. Germline loops: CDR1 LNHDA, CDR2 SQIVND (reference sequence). The CDR3 protein is CASSPGLRNTEAFF. In nucleotides, the CDR3 is TGTGCCAGTAGTCCGGGACTCAGGAACACTGAAGCTTTCTTT. Supplemented by reference TRBV19 and TRBJ1-1, the full variable domain reads DGGITQSPKYLFRKEGQNVTLSCEQNLNHDAMYWYRQDPGQGLRLIYYSQIVNDFQKGDIAEGYSVSREKKESFPLTVTSAQKNPTAFYLCASSPGLRNTEAFFGQGTRLTVV.

This clone was observed a single time. The chain carries TRBV29-1 and TRBJ2-7; 8 nucleotides align to TRBD1. CDR3 length: 13 amino acids. Per germline, CDR1 SQVTM and CDR2 ANQGSEA. J gave up 0 bases and V 4 bases, and 2 bases lay outside the gene matches. The CDR3 spells CSVAGGSSYEQYF. CDR3 DNA sequence: TGCAGCGTTGCAGGGGGCAGCTCCTACGAGCAGTACTTC.

The chain joins TRBV9 to TRBJ2-5, with D unclear. This CDR3 spans 15 amino acids. Trimming stripped 0 bases from V and 7 bases from J, with 16 bases between. CDR1 and CDR2 (germline): SGDLS, YYNGEE. The CDR3: CASSVVGEPWGTQYF. The CDR3 DNA reads TGTGCCAGCAGCGTAGTGGGTGAACCATGGGGGACCCAGTACTTC. Full variable domain (remainder filled in from reference TRBV9 and TRBJ2-5): DSGVTQTPKHLITATGQRVTLRCSPRSGDLSVYWYQQSLDQGLQFLIQYYNGEERAKGNILERFSAQQFPDLHSELNLSSLELGDSALYFCASSVVGEPWGTQYFGPGTRLLVL.

The CDR3 spells CASSELQGRDEQFF. For the CDR3, the DNA is TGTGCCAGCTCAGAATTACAGGGTAGGGATGAGCAGTTCTTC. This chain joins TRBV18 and TRBJ2-1; D is perhaps TRBD1 (6 bases). Germline lookup yields CDR1 KGHSH and CDR2 LQKENI. This CDR3 spans 14 amino acids. V was clipped by 5 bases and J by 8 bases, with 16 bases between them.

This chain connects TRBV2 to TRBJ2-5; the D gene could be TRBD1 or TRBD2 (5 bases each). This CDR3 spans 15 amino acids. Trimming took 6 bases from V and 1 from J, leaving 15 bases between them. CDR1 is SNHLY, CDR2 FYNNEI, per germline. CDR3 in amino acids: CASRGPGPSQETQYF. DNA for the CDR3: TGTGCCAGCAGAGGACCGGGACCCTCCCAAGAGACCCAGTACTTC.

The V gene is TRBV12-5, the J gene TRBJ2-7, with D possibly being TRBD1 (5 bases). V lost 0 bases, J lost 5 bases, and 11 bases lay in between. This CDR3 has 14 residues. The germline gives CDR1 LGHNT, CDR2 FRNRAP. CDR3 sequence reads: CASGLVQGSNEQYF. CDR3 coding DNA: TGTGCTAGTGGTTTGGTCCAGGGCTCGAACGAGCAGTACTTC.

This clone was found once. The chain combines TRBV2 with TRBJ2-3; D is undetermined. V was shortened by 6 bases and J by 4 bases, with 11 bases between the two germline ends. Germline CDR1 reads SNHLY; CDR2 reads FYNNEI. The CDR3 spans 13 residues. The CDR3 spells CASRADPSDTQYF. In DNA form, the CDR3 reads TGTGCCAGCAGGGCCGACCCTTCAGATACGCAGTATTTT.

This rearrangement joins TRBV5-5 to TRBJ1-6; the D gene is possibly TRBD1 (6 bases). This CDR3 spans 15 amino acids. The V end lost 4 bases, the J end lost 7 bases, and 15 bases lay between the germline ends. Germline CDR1 reads SGHKS; CDR2 reads YYEKEE (reference sequence). Written as DNA, the CDR3 is TGTGCCAGCAGCGGATTAGACAGGTTAAATTCACCCCTCCACTTT. It specifies CASSGLDRLNSPLHF.

This clone was seen a few times. The CDR3: CASSPARDRENYGYTF. CDR3 nucleotide sequence: TGTGCCAGCAGCCCAGCCCGGGACAGGGAAAACTATGGCTACACCTTC. The chain has TRBV7-6 and TRBJ1-2; 9 bases map to TRBD1. CDR1 is SGHVS and CDR2 is FNYEAQ in the germline V gene. There are 16 residues in the CDR3. With 5 bases clipped from V and 2 bases from J, the junction kept 9 bases outside the gene matches.

The chain combines TRBV5-1 with TRBJ2-5; 7 positions match TRBD1. Germline loops: CDR1 SGHRS, CDR2 YFSETQ. V trimming: 4 bases; J trimming: 4 bases; junction bases outside the gene matches: 13. This CDR3 spans 16 amino acids. CDR3 coding DNA: TGCGCCAGCAGCAGAACGACAGGGCCTGCGGGAGAGACCCAGTACTTC. Translating gives CASSRTTGPAGETQYF. The full variable domain, its missing parts supplied by reference TRBV5-1 and TRBJ2-5, is KAGVTQTPRYLIKTRGQQVTLSCSPISGHRSVSWYQQTPGQGLQFLFEYFSETQRNKGNFPGRFSGRQFSNSRSEMNVSTLELGDSALYLCASSRTTGPAGETQYFGPGTRLLVL.

J is TRBJ1-1 and V is TRBV5-1; D remains unclear. The V gene's germline CDR1 is SGHRS and CDR2 YFSETQ. The CDR3 covers 14 residues. Trimming shortened V by 2 bases and J by 1 base, and 9 bases separated the two germline ends. In DNA form, the CDR3 reads TGCGCCAGCAGCTTAGAGCCCCCGAACACTGAAGCTTTCTTT. It translates to CASSLEPPNTEAFF.

The chain recombines TRBV6-1 with TRBJ1-5; D is unclear. V lost 1 base, J lost 2 bases, and 9 bases lay in between. Germline V gene data show CDR1 as MNHNS and CDR2 as SASEGT. The CDR3 is made up of 15 amino acids. This CDR3 reads CASSEEGRGNQPQHF. The CDR3 DNA is TGTGCCAGCAGTGAAGAGGGTCGGGGCAATCAGCCCCAGCATTTT.

The rearrangement joins TRBV5-4 to TRBJ1-1; D possibly corresponds to TRBD1 (5 bases). The length of the CDR3 is 14 residues. Germline loops: CDR1 SGHNT, CDR2 YYREEE (reference sequence). The V end lost 4 bases, the J end lost 5 bases, and 15 bases lay between the germline ends. The CDR3: CASSGWDGGTEAFF. The DNA for the CDR3 is TGTGCCAGCAGCGGCTGGGACGGGGGGACTGAAGCTTTCTTT.

J is TRBJ2-2 and V is TRBV27; D is unclear. V was shortened by 3 bases and J by 5 bases, with 7 bases between the two germline ends. The CDR3 extends over 13 amino acids. Germline V CDR1 and CDR2: MNHEY, SMNVEV (reference sequence). The CDR3 DNA reads TGTGCCAGCAGTTTTACGAGGACCGGGGAGCTGTTTTTT. This encodes CASSFTRTGELFF.

In this sample, this clone turned up a few times. This chain links TRBV7-9 with TRBJ1-5; 10 bases align to TRBD1. The V gene's germline CDR1 is SEHNR and CDR2 FQNEAQ (reference sequence). Germline trimming cut 1 base from V and 4 bases from J; bases unmatched to any gene: 1. The CDR3 contains 15 residues. This CDR3 is CASSLGTGGNQPQHF. DNA of the CDR3: TGTGCCAGCAGCTTAGGGACAGGGGGAAATCAGCCCCAGCATTTT.

This chain uses TRBV6-6 with TRBJ2-2; possibly TRBD1 for D (6 bases). V dropped 5 bases and J dropped 3 bases, with 13 bases sitting between them. Germline V gene sequence: CDR1 MNHNY, CDR2 SVGAGI (reference sequence). This CDR3 has 15 amino acids. CDR3 coding DNA: TGTGCCAGCAGTGACCGGGACATCTACACCGGGGAGCTGTTTTTT. It encodes CASSDRDIYTGELFF.

This CDR3 reads CASSQTVNYGYTF. The CDR3 DNA reads as TGTGCCAGCAGTCAGACAGTCAACTATGGCTACACCTTC. V usage is TRBV27 and J usage is TRBJ1-2, with D possibly being TRBD1 (5 bases). Germline CDR1 reads MNHEY; CDR2 reads SMNVEV (reference sequence). The CDR3 length is 13 residues. V lost 5 bases and J lost 2, with 9 bases in between.

This chain joins TRBV6-6 and TRBJ1-2; D perhaps matches TRBD1 (6 bases). Trimming shortened V by 4 bases and J by 6 bases, and 12 bases separated the two germline ends. Germline-derived CDR1 and CDR2 are MNHNY and SVGAGI (reference sequence). The CDR3 totals 13 residues. CDR3 DNA sequence: TGTGCCAGCAGTTCGATCACAGGGCATGGCTACACCTTC. Encoded protein: CASSSITGHGYTF.

This clone was picked up one time. The chain joins TRBV9 to TRBJ2-4; 8 bases are shared with TRBD2. Germline-derived CDR1 and CDR2 are SGDLS and YYNGEE. The CDR3 spans 16 residues. The V gene end was trimmed by 4 bases and the J gene end by 2 bases; junction bases not matched to a gene: 8. The CDR3 DNA is TGTGCCAGCAGCTTGAGCGGGGGCGGGACCAAAAACATTCAGTACTTC. This sequence encodes CASSLSGGGTKNIQYF.

This chain uses TRBV5-1 with TRBJ2-7; D may match TRBD1 or TRBD2 (5 bases each). V dropped 0 bases and J dropped 4 bases, with 14 bases sitting between them. The germline gives CDR1 SGHRS, CDR2 YFSETQ. CDR3 length equals 15 residues. The CDR3 nucleotides read TGCGCCAGCAGCTTGGGGGACCCACTTGCGTACGAGCAGTACTTC. Translation gives CASSLGDPLAYEQYF.